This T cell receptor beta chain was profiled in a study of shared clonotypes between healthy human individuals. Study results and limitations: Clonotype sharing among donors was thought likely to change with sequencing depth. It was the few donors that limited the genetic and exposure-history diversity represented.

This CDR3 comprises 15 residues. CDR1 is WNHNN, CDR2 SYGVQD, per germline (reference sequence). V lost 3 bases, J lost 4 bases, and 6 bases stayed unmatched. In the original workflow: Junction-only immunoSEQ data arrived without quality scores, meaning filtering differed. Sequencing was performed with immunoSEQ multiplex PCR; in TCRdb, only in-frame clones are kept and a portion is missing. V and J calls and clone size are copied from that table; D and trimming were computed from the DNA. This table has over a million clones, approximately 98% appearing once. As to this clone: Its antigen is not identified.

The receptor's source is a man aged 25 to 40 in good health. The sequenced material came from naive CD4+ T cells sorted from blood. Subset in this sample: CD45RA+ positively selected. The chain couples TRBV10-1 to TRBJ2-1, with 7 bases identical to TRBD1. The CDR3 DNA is TGCGCCAGCAGTGACCAGACAGGGCGATACAATGAGCAGTTCTTC. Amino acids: CASSDQTGRYNEQFF.